This T cell receptor beta chain was obtained from a study of shared clonotypes between healthy human individuals. V gave up 0 bases and J gave up 4 bases; unmatched junction bases: 4. CDR3 length equals 17 residues. The germline CDR1 and CDR2 sequences are MNHEY and SMNVEV (reference sequence). Naive CD8 cells were CD45RO-negative, positively selected for CCR7, excluding terminally differentiated effector memory CD45RA+ cells. Data came from immunoSEQ multiplex PCR; TCRdb stores just in-frame clones and leaves some out. The sample has roughly 2.1 million clones, 85% to 95% seen once; the top ten hold about 1.8%.

The sequence was obtained from a man aged 18 to 30 in good health. Some clones in this sample may be carry-over from other donors' samples. This chain joins TRBV27 and TRBJ2-1; 12 nucleotides match TRBD1. Sequences were obtained from naive CD8+ T cells from PBMCs. The CDR3 coding sequence is TGTGCCAGCAGTTTATCGCCGGGACAGGGGGCGTACAATGAGCAGTTCTTC. It encodes CASSLSPGQGAYNEQFF.